This T cell receptor (beta chain) was captured in a study of T cell responses to AZD1222 COVID-19 vaccine. The CDR3 totals 13 residues. V was trimmed by 4 bases and J by 7 bases, leaving 8 bases between them. From germline, CDR1 is MNHNY and CDR2 SVGAGI (reference sequence). The assay was immunoSEQ multiplex PCR, and TCRdb's table has in-frame clones only and misses some. The sample contains some 85,000 clones, roughly 87% of which appear only once. The receptor comes from an adult in good health. This rearrangement joins TRBV6-6 to TRBJ1-6; the D is unclear. Source: peripheral blood, taken on day 0 of AZD1222 vaccination. The CDR3 protein is CASSFGSNSPLHF. CDR3 in DNA: TGTGCCAGCAGTTTCGGGTCCAATTCACCCCTCCACTTT.